Listed below are T cell receptor beta chains from one sample, sequenced in a study of CD8 T cells in ankylosing spondylitis. TCRdb used MiXCR to reprocess the 5' RACE reads, holding one entry per CDR3 protein. The data contain 200,000 to 300,000 distinct CDR3 sequences, 7.5% to 9% of them singletons. The specimen sequenced was blood, either unsorted or a sorted T cell fraction (not recorded which). These receptors were collected from a male donor with ankylosing spondylitis or in good health (not recorded which). CDR3s include the opening cysteine and the closing phenylalanine or tryptophan. Fields, in order: J gene, V gene, D gene, clone size, CDR3 DNA, CDR3 protein. D genes are given only for firm matches. The size entry is marked missing in some rows and otherwise reads once, few, many or a size class.

TRBJ2-3 TRBV7-2 TRBD1 few TGTGCCAGCAGCTTAGTTGGGACAGCAACCACAGATACGCAGTATTTT CASSLVGTATTDTQYF
TRBJ1-4 TRBV3-1 TRBD1 NA TGTGCCAGCAGCCCGCGACAGGGTGCTAATGAAAAACTGTTTTTT CASSPRQGANEKLFF
TRBJ2-1 TRBV6-1 TRBD2 many TGTGCCAGCGGCAAGCGGGCCAGTGGGACTAGCTCGGATGAGCAGTTCTTC CASGKRASGTSSDEQFF
TRBJ2-1 TRBV20-1 NA many TGCAGTGCTAGACCGTGGCGGACCTCCTACAATGAGCAGTTCTTC CSARPWRTSYNEQFF
TRBJ2-1 TRBV5-6 NA once TGTGCCAGCGGCTTCGGCCTATTTAAACGACAGGTCATCAATGAGCAGTTCTTC CASGFGLFKRQVINEQFF
TRBJ2-7 TRBV7-2 TRBD2 many TGTGCCAGCAGCTCCTCGGGCGGGAGACTCCCCTACGAGCAGTACTTC CASSSSGGRLPYEQYF
TRBJ2-1 TRBV7-9 NA many TGTGCCAGCAGCGCCACTGAGGGGGGCCTCCTCAATGAGCAGTTCTTC CASSATEGGLLNEQFF
TRBJ1-1 TRBV12-3/TRBV12-4 TRBD1 many TGTGCCAGCAGTGTGGGACAGAAGAACACTGAAGCTTTCTTT CASSVGQKNTEAFF
TRBJ2-7 TRBV12-3/TRBV12-4 NA few TGTGCCAGCAGTTTTAGTCAGGGGAGAGTCCTAGGCGACGAGCAGTACTTC CASSFSQGRVLGDEQYF
TRBJ1-1 TRBV7-8 TRBD1 NA TGTGCCAGCAGCGCGGGACAGGGCGTTGAAGCTTTCTTT CASSAGQGVEAFF
TRBJ2-1 TRBV5-1 TRBD1 many TGCGCCAGCAGCTTGGGGGACAGGGCCGATGAGCAGTTCTTC CASSLGDRADEQFF
TRBJ2-1 TRBV5-5 NA few TGTGCCAGCAGCTCCCTATCCTACAATGAGCAGTTCTTC CASSSLSYNEQFF
TRBJ2-1 TRBV20-1 TRBD2 many TGCAGTGCTACCACAACTAGCGGGGCCTACAATGAGCAGTTCTTC CSATTTSGAYNEQFF
TRBJ2-2 TRBV9 NA many TGTGCCAGCAGCCCCACACAGGGTACCACCGGGGAGCTGTTTTTT CASSPTQGTTGELFF
TRBJ2-3 TRBV12-3/TRBV12-4 NA many TGTGCCAGCAGTTTGTTCGGGACAGATACGCAGTATTTT CASSLFGTDTQYF
TRBJ2-1 TRBV20-1 TRBD2 many TGCAGTGCTAGAGATTTTATAGGTAGCGGGACCAATGAGCAGTTCTTC CSARDFIGSGTNEQFF
TRBJ2-6 TRBV27 NA many TGTGCCAGCAGACGGACGGGACGGGTAATTATCTCTGGGGCCAACGTCCTGACTTTC CASRRTGRVIISGANVLTF
TRBJ2-2 TRBV29-1 TRBD2 many TGCAGCGTCCAAGGGATAGCGGGAGGCAGCACCGGGGAGCTGTTTTTT CSVQGIAGGSTGELFF
TRBJ2-7 TRBV28 NA many TGTGCCAGCAGTTTATGGGCTAGCGCCTCCTACGAGCAGTACTTC CASSLWASASYEQYF
TRBJ2-2 TRBV5-1 NA many TGCGCCAGCAGAGCGCCCGGGGAGCTGTTTTTT CASRAPGELFF
TRBJ2-7 TRBV20-1 NA many TGCAGTGCCACCCGCGGACGGACCACCTACGAGCAGTACTTC CSATRGRTTYEQYF
TRBJ2-3 TRBV20-1 TRBD2 many TGCAGTGCCGGGCGGGAGTTCGCAGATACGCAGTATTTT CSAGREFADTQYF
TRBJ1-1 TRBV5-5 NA NA TGTGCCAGCAGCTCCCCAGGGTTCATGGCTGAAGCTTTCTTT CASSSPGFMAEAFF
TRBJ2-5 TRBV11-2 NA many TGTGCCAGCAGCATCGGACGCAGGGAGACCCAGTACTTC CASSIGRRETQYF
TRBJ1-1 TRBV5-1 NA many TGCGCCAGCAGCAGGGGGGCGGGGAACACTGAAGCTTTCTTT CASSRGAGNTEAFF
TRBJ2-3 TRBV6-4 TRBD2 NA TGTGCCAGCAGCCCCGGACTAGCGGGAGTCGGTACGCAGTATTTT CASSPGLAGVGTQYF
TRBJ2-5 TRBV7-2 NA many TGTGCCAGCAGCTTAGTGGGGCGGCAAGAGACCCAGTACTTC CASSLVGRQETQYF